These 22 T cell receptor beta chains share one sample of origin, sequenced in a study of blood T cell repertoires in COVID-19. TCRdb's table, derived via immunoSEQ multiplex PCR, lists solely in-frame clones and lacks some. Counted here are around 300,000 clones, approximately 90% occurring once; the ten biggest clones make up 2% to 2.5%. Material for sequencing was peripheral blood. The receptors were gathered from a young woman with COVID-19, enrolled during active disease.

The chain has TRBV5-6 and TRBJ1-4; 9 positions agree with TRBD1. Germline CDR1 SGHDT, CDR2 YYEEEE. Losses at the gene ends were 0 bases for V and 6 bases for J; bases not matched to a gene: 6. This CDR3 spans 16 amino acids. CDR3 loop: CASSLAGGQGDEKLFF. In DNA form, the CDR3 reads TGTGCCAGCAGCTTGGCAGGGGGACAGGGAGATGAAAAACTGTTTTTT.

The rearrangement links TRBV6-5 to TRBJ1-1; no clear D gene. Trimming stripped 8 bases from V and 6 bases from J, with 16 bases between. The CDR3 is 13 amino acids. Germline V CDR1 and CDR2: MNHEY, SVGAGI. The CDR3 is CASEPEMWAEAFF. The CDR3 nucleotides read TGTGCCAGCGAACCGGAGATGTGGGCTGAAGCTTTCTTT.

The gene calls are TRBV6-5 and TRBJ1-2, with D unclear. Germline values: CDR1 MNHEY, CDR2 SVGAGI. The CDR3 has 13 residues. Trimming left V 7 bases short and J 4 bases short, with 13 bases between. CDR3 protein: CASTEEAVYGYTF. CDR3 sequence (DNA): TGTGCCAGCACCGAGGAAGCCGTCTATGGCTACACCTTC.

This clone has a handful of counts. Here the CDR3 reads CASSLFLRGPMNTEAFF. The CDR3 coding sequence is TGTGCCAGCAGTTTATTCCTCAGGGGGCCCATGAACACTGAAGCTTTCTTT. This chain connects TRBV27 to TRBJ1-1; 8 bases line up with TRBD1. The CDR3 sequence is 17 residues long. V shed 1 base and J 0 bases; nucleotides not matched to a gene: 7. The V gene's germline CDR1 is MNHEY and CDR2 SMNVEV (reference sequence).

The chain has TRBV30 and TRBJ1-6, with 7 bases lining up with TRBD1. With V trimmed by 2 bases and J by 7 bases, 2 bases remained unmatched. This CDR3 is 13 amino acids long. Per germline, CDR1 GTSNPN and CDR2 SVGIG (reference sequence). CDR3 region: CAWSQGENSPLHF. The CDR3 bases are TGTGCCTGGAGTCAGGGGGAAAATTCACCCCTCCACTTT.

The rearrangement links TRBV29-1 to TRBJ2-5, with 11 bases aligning to TRBD2. The CDR3 length is 15 residues. Unmatched junction bases numbered 4, after V lost 4 bases and J lost 0 bases. Germline values: CDR1 SQVTM, CDR2 ANQGSEA. The CDR3 here is CSVVLAGEYQETQYF. In DNA, the CDR3 is TGCAGCGTTGTACTAGCGGGGGAATACCAAGAGACCCAGTACTTC.

The chain recombines TRBV3-1 (or the pseudogene TRBV3-2) with TRBJ1-2; 7 nucleotides match TRBD1. Germline V gene sequence: CDR1 LGHDT, CDR2 YNNKEL (reference sequence). Germline trimming cut 4 bases from V and 6 bases from J; bases unmatched to any gene: 8. The CDR3 is made up of 14 amino acids. The CDR3 DNA reads TGTGCCAGCAGCCCTGCGGACAGGCCCGATGGCTACACCTTC. This encodes CASSPADRPDGYTF.

The chain has TRBV5-1 and TRBJ2-7; 11 positions match TRBD2. The germline gives CDR1 SGHRS, CDR2 YFSETQ. The CDR3 covers 15 residues. V lost 4 bases and J lost 2; bases outside the gene matches: 5. For the CDR3, the DNA is TGCGCCAGCAGCCCACTAGCGGGAGTAACCTACGAGCAGTACTTC. Translated, it gives CASSPLAGVTYEQYF. Full variable domain (rest looked up from reference TRBV5-1 and TRBJ2-7): KAGVTQTPRYLIKTRGQQVTLSCSPISGHRSVSWYQQTPGQGLQFLFEYFSETQRNKGNFPGRFSGRQFSNSRSEMNVSTLELGDSALYLCASSPLAGVTYEQYFGPGTRLTVT.

This clone has more than one count but fewer than ten. The J gene is TRBJ1-2, the V gene TRBV7-6, with D possibly being TRBD1 (6 bases). V lost 4 bases, J lost 9 bases, and 15 bases lay in between. Germline CDR1 and CDR2: SGHVS and FNYEAQ. CDR3 size: 13 residues. The CDR3 DNA sequence: TGTGCCAGCAGCTCGTACCGGGACAATCGCTACACCTTC. This encodes CASSSYRDNRYTF.

A word on this clone: The DNA is omitted, as the CDR3 cannot be located on it reliably, and the CDR3 follows TCRdb's listing. The chain uses TRBV12-3 or TRBV12-4 and TRBJ1-1; the D call TRBD1 from the table was never checked on the DNA. Inclusive of both ends, the CDR3 amounts to 13 amino acids. This chain's CDR3 is CASSFGQGAGYFF.

This chain links TRBV5-1 with TRBJ2-5; 11 bases agree with TRBD2. Trimming cost V 4 bases and J 0 bases; bases outside gene matches: 8. Germline-derived CDR1 and CDR2 are SGHRS and YFSETQ. CDR3 length: 17 amino acids. As DNA, the CDR3 is TGCGCCAGCAGCCGAGGAGCTAGCGGGAGGAACCAAGAGACCCAGTACTTC. The encoded protein is CASSRGASGRNQETQYF. Full variable domain (rest looked up from reference TRBV5-1 and TRBJ2-5): KAGVTQTPRYLIKTRGQQVTLSCSPISGHRSVSWYQQTPGQGLQFLFEYFSETQRNKGNFPGRFSGRQFSNSRSEMNVSTLELGDSALYLCASSRGASGRNQETQYFGPGTRLLVL.

V gene TRBV15 combines with J gene TRBJ2-7; D is unresolved. Germline CDR1 and CDR2: LNHNV and YYDKDF (reference sequence). Trimming took 2 bases from V and 3 from J, leaving 8 bases between them. The CDR3 is 13 amino acids. The CDR3 protein is CATSRNRNYEQYF. The CDR3 DNA reads as TGTGCCACCAGCAGAAACAGAAACTACGAGCAGTACTTC.

The chain joins TRBV9 to TRBJ2-3; 8 nucleotides line up with TRBD2. Germline lookup yields CDR1 SGDLS and CDR2 YYNGEE. Trimming took 2 bases from V and 6 from J; bases not matched to a gene: 8. CDR3 length: 15 residues. The CDR3 nucleotides read TGTGCCAGCAGCGTTGGGTCAGCGGGAGTGGATACGCAGTATTTT. Protein product: CASSVGSAGVDTQYF.

This rearrangement joins TRBV2 to TRBJ1-5; 9 positions agree with TRBD1. V was clipped by 8 bases and J by 0 bases; unmatched bases: 11. This CDR3 has 17 amino acids. CDR1 is SNHLY, CDR2 FYNNEI, per germline. The CDR3 DNA reads as TGTGCCAGCGGGGGACAGGGAGCCTCCTATAGCAATCAGCCCCAGCATTTT. Encoded protein: CASGGQGASYSNQPQHF.

V gene TRBV28 combines with J gene TRBJ1-2; the D gene is possibly TRBD1 (5 bases). Trimming stripped 2 bases from V and 8 bases from J, with 9 bases between. Germline V gene sequence: CDR1 MDHEN, CDR2 SYDVKM. The CDR3 length is 12 residues. As DNA, the CDR3 is TGTGCCAGCAGTTTACAGGGTTGGGGCTACACCTTC. Its translation is CASSLQGWGYTF.

The rearrangement uses TRBV15 and TRBJ2-1; 12 bases fit TRBD2. V was clipped by 3 bases and J by 6 bases; unmatched bases: 6. Germline-derived CDR1 and CDR2 are LNHNV and YYDKDF (reference sequence). The CDR3 covers 16 residues. CDR3 sequence reads: CATSSGPSGRANEQFF. The CDR3 DNA reads TGTGCCACCAGCAGTGGACCTAGCGGGAGGGCCAATGAGCAGTTCTTC.

The rearrangement joins TRBV5-1 to TRBJ1-2; 10 nucleotides align to TRBD1. Germline CDR1 SGHRS, CDR2 YFSETQ. With 3 bases clipped from V and 4 bases from J, the junction kept 3 bases outside the gene matches. This CDR3 has 14 amino acids. The CDR3 DNA sequence: TGCGCCAGCAGCTGGACAGGGGGAGGCTATGGCTACACCTTC. This encodes CASSWTGGGYGYTF. Filled out from reference TRBV5-1 and TRBJ1-2, the complete variable domain reads KAGVTQTPRYLIKTRGQQVTLSCSPISGHRSVSWYQQTPGQGLQFLFEYFSETQRNKGNFPGRFSGRQFSNSRSEMNVSTLELGDSALYLCASSWTGGGYGYTFGSGTRLTVV.

This clone was detected only once. The chain combines TRBV28 with TRBJ1-4; 9 nucleotides agree with TRBD1. The CDR3 is made up of 18 amino acids. CDR1 is MDHEN, CDR2 SYDVKM, per germline. Trimming at V came to 7 bases and at J to 0 bases, leaving 12 bases not matched to a gene. CDR3 amino acids: CASTVQGTGTTTNEKLFF. The CDR3 nucleotides are TGTGCCAGCACCGTCCAAGGGACAGGGACCACAACTAATGAAAAACTGTTTTTT.

This rearrangement joins TRBV18 to TRBJ1-2, with 8 nucleotides matching TRBD1. This CDR3 contains 16 residues. Germline loops: CDR1 KGHSH, CDR2 LQKENI. The trim removed 2 bases at V and 4 bases at J, leaving 9 bases unmatched. The CDR3, as DNA: TGTGCCAGCTCACCATACTTTGGACAGGGTATCTATGGCTACACCTTC. It is translated as CASSPYFGQGIYGYTF.

V usage is TRBV28 and J usage is TRBJ2-2, with TRBD2 as a possible D gene (6 bases). With 6 bases removed from V and 8 bases from J, the gap between germline ends came to 13 bases. Germline-derived CDR1 and CDR2 are MDHEN and SYDVKM. There are 13 residues in the CDR3. CDR3 bases: TGTGCCAGCAGACCTGGCGGGGCAGGGGAGCTGTTTTTT. This gives the protein CASRPGGAGELFF. Full variable domain (rest looked up from reference TRBV28 and TRBJ2-2): DVKVTQSSRYLVKRTGEKVFLECVQDMDHENMFWYRQDPGLGLRLIYFSYDVKMKEKGDIPEGYSVSREKKERFSLILESASTNQTSMYLCASRPGGAGELFFGEGSRLTVL.

The genes are TRBV2 and TRBJ1-3, with no clear D. This CDR3 has 15 residues. Trimming pared 6 bases from V and 0 bases from J, leaving 12 bases between. Per the germline V gene, CDR1 is SNHLY and CDR2 is FYNNEI. CDR3 in amino acids: CASRALTSSGNTIYF. The CDR3 DNA reads as TGTGCCAGCAGGGCCCTGACAAGCTCTGGAAACACCATATATTTT.

The chain employs TRBV7-9 and TRBJ1-5, with D tentatively TRBD1 (5 bases). V lost 5 bases to trimming and J lost 0 bases, with 11 bases between them. The CDR3 is made up of 15 amino acids. CDR1 and CDR2 from the germline V gene are SEHNR and FQNEAQ (reference sequence). CDR3 amino acids: CASSPGIYSNQPQHF. The CDR3 DNA reads as TGTGCCAGCAGCCCAGGGATCTATAGCAATCAGCCCCAGCATTTT.